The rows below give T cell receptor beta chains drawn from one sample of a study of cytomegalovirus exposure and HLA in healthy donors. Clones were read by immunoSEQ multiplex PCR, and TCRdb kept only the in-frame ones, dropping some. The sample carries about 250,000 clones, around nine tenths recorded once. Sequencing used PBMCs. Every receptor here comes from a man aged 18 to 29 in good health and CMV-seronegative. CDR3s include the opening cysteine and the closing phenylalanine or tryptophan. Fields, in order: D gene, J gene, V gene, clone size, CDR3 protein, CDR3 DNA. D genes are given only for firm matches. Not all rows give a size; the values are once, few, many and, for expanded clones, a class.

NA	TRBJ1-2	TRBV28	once	CASSLQSPSYGYTF	TGTGCCAGCAGTTTGCAGTCGCCCTCCTATGGCTACACCTTC
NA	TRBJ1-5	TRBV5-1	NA	CASSLAGRANQPQHF	TGCGCCAGCAGCTTGGCCGGCAGGGCAAATCAGCCCCAGCATTTT
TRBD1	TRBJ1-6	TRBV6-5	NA	CASSYNRGNSPLHF	TGTGCCAGCAGTTACAACAGGGGGAATTCACCCCTCCACTTT
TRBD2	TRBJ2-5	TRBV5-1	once	CASSRTSGGQETQYF	TGCGCCAGCAGCCGGACTAGCGGGGGCCAAGAGACCCAGTACTTC
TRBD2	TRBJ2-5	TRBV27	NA	CASSSLISGRVVETQYF	TGTGCCAGCAGTTCCCTGATTAGCGGGAGGGTGGTGGAGACCCAGTACTTC
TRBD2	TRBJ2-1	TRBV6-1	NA	CASITSGYYNEQFF	TGTGCCAGCATTACTAGCGGGTATTACAATGAGCAGTTCTTC
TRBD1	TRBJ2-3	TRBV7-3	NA	CASSPTPGQGTDTQYF	TGTGCCAGCAGCCCCACACCGGGACAGGGCACAGATACGCAGTATTTT
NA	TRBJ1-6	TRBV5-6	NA	CASSYDSSPLHF	TGTGCCAGCAGCTACGACAGTTCACCCCTCCACTTT
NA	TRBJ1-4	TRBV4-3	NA	CASSQDHGAEKLFF	TGCGCCAGCAGCCAAGATCATGGGGCCGAAAAACTGTTTTTT
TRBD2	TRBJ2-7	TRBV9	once	CTSSAAGGYEQYF	TGTACCAGCAGCGCAGCGGGGGGGTACGAGCAGTACTTC
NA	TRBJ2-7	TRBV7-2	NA	CASSPSSTYEQYF	TGTGCCAGCAGCCCATCATCCACCTACGAGCAGTACTTC
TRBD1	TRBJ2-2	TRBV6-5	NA	CASSSPGTGNTGELFF	TGTGCCAGCAGTTCCCCCGGGACAGGTAACACCGGGGAGCTGTTTTTT
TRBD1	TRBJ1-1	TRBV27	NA	CASSPRGVNTEAFF	TGTGCCAGCAGTCCCAGGGGGGTGAACACTGAAGCTTTCTTT
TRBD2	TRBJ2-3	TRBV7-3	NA	CASGKGLAGGRTYTQYF	TGTGCCAGCGGAAAGGGACTAGCGGGAGGGCGAACTTATACGCAGTATTTT
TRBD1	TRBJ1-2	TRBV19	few	CASSRGTDINYGYTF	TGTGCCAGTAGTAGAGGGACAGATATAAACTATGGCTACACCTTC
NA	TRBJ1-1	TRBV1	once	CTSSQETTPTEAFF	TGCACCAGCAGCCAAGAGACGACACCCACTGAAGCTTTCTTT
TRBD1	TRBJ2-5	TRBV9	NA	CASSVAPQGQGLETQYF	TGTGCCAGCAGCGTAGCCCCACAAGGACAGGGGTTAGAGACCCAGTACTTC
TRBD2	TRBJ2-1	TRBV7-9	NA	CASSEGLAGVNEQFF	TGTGCCAGCAGCGAAGGACTAGCGGGAGTCAATGAGCAGTTCTTC
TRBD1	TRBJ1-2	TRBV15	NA	CATSRVEGGSYGYTF	TGTGCCACCAGCAGGGTGGAAGGGGGCTCCTATGGCTACACCTTC
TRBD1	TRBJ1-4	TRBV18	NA	CASSPGQEINEKLFF	TGTGCCAGCTCACCGGGACAGGAGATTAATGAAAAACTGTTTTTT
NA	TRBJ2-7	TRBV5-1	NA	CASRAETYEQYF	TGCGCCAGCAGGGCGGAGACCTACGAGCAGTACTTC
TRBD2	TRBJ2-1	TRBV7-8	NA	CASSRIAGAPPYNEQFF	TGTGCCAGCAGCAGAATAGCGGGAGCCCCCCCTTACAATGAGCAGTTCTTC
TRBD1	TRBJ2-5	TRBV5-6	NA	CASSQTGFETQYF	TGTGCCAGCAGCCAGACAGGGTTTGAGACCCAGTACTTC
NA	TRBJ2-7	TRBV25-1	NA	CAAEQNEQYF	TGTGCCGCCGAACAGAACGAGCAGTACTTC
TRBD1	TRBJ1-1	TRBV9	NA	CASSPAGTGDTEAFF	TGTGCCAGCAGCCCCGCCGGGACAGGGGACACTGAAGCTTTCTTT
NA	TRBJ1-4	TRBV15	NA	CATSVEGTGVRKLFF	TGTGCCACCAGCGTTGAAGGGACTGGAGTAAGGAAACTGTTTTTT
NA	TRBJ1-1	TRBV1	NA	CTSSQELLPRAKAFF	TGCACCAGCAGCCAAGAACTTCTGCCGAGGGCAAAAGCTTTCTTT
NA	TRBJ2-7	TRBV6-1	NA	CASSEVPGTYEQYF	TGTGCCAGCAGTGAAGTTCCAGGTACCTACGAGCAGTACTTC
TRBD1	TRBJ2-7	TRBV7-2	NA	CASSLRDRSVGWGSYEQYF	TGTGCCAGCAGCTTAAGGGACAGGTCTGTGGGTTGGGGCTCCTACGAGCAGTACTTC
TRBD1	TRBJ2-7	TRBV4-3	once	CASSLELTGQGSYEQYF	TGCGCCAGCAGTCTCGAACTTACGGGACAGGGATCCTACGAGCAGTACTTC
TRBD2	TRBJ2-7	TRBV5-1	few	CASSPRLAVSYEQYF	TGCGCCAGCAGCCCGAGACTAGCGGTTTCCTACGAGCAGTACTTC
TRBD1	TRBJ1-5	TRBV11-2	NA	CASSPGAWDRNQPQHF	TGTGCCAGCAGCCCTGGAGCGTGGGACAGGAATCAGCCCCAGCATTTT
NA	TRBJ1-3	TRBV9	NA	CASSSRRSGNTIYF	TGTGCCAGCAGCTCCCGGCGGTCTGGAAACACCATATATTTT
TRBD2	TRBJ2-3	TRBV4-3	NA	CASSPGLAGGRGDTQYF	TGCGCCAGCAGCCCCGGACTAGCGGGGGGTCGAGGGGATACGCAGTATTTT
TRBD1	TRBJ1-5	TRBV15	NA	CATSSQTGTGLQPQHF	TGTGCCACCAGCAGCCAAACCGGGACAGGGCTTCAGCCCCAGCATTTT
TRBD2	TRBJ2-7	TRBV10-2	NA	CASSEAGAPYEQYF	TGCGCCAGCAGTGAAGCGGGAGCCCCCTACGAGCAGTACTTC
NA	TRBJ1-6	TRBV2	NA	CAIPRGSKIPYNSPLHF	TGTGCCATCCCTAGGGGATCGAAAATCCCCTATAATTCACCCCTCCACTTT